The clone carrying this T cell receptor (beta chain) was counted only a few times. Its target is unknown. 5'RACE template switching added a universal primer site and UMIs to TCR cDNA. MiXCR, run by TCRdb on the 5' RACE reads, gives a single entry per CDR3 protein. The table includes around 340,000 distinct CDR3 sequences, roughly 9.4% detected once. The sample belongs to a study of T cells after yellow fever vaccination. Whole-study context: Preparation of the low-cell-number fractions used SMART-Seq v4 Ultra Low Input.

CDR1 and CDR2 (germline): MNHNS, SASEGT. V was clipped by 5 bases and J by 6 bases; unmatched bases: 7. The CDR3 is 14 residues long. Study-wide points: On re-exposure, the response was weaker but peaked faster, at day 5 versus 15.

The chain is built from TRBV6-1 and TRBJ1-2; 9 nucleotides match TRBD1. Sequenced here: PBMCs, sampled on the day of the first yellow fever vaccination. The TCR was taken from a man younger than 35 who received the YFV17D yellow fever vaccine. For the CDR3, the DNA is TGTGCCAGCAGTCGAAGGACAGGGGTTAATGGCTACACCTTC. Translation gives CASSRRTGVNGYTF.